This is a list of T cell receptor beta chains from one sample in a study of control samples from healthy donors and cancer patients. The assay was immunoSEQ multiplex PCR, and TCRdb's table has in-frame clones only and misses some. The sample shows 40,000 to 45,000 clones, around 70% of them seen only once. The specimen was formalin-fixed, paraffin-embedded tissue. The receptor set was obtained from a male donor with melanoma. The CDR3 runs from the conserved cysteine through the conserved F or W. The D gene is left open where the match is weak. Clone size is shown for a subset of rows, as once, few, many or a class of expanded clone.

clone_size | j_call | v_call | d_call | cdr3_aa | cdr3_nt
few | TRBJ2-7 | TRBV11-2 | . | CASSFVSYEQYF | TGTGCCAGCAGCTTTGTCTCCTACGAGCAGTACTTC
. | TRBJ2-2 | TRBV15 | TRBD2 | CATRTSANTGELFF | TGTGCCACCAGGACTAGCGCGAACACCGGGGAGCTGTTTTTT
. | TRBJ2-7 | TRBV19 | . | CASSIGAASEQYF | TGTGCCAGTAGTATCGGCGCAGCAAGCGAGCAGTACTTC
. | TRBJ1-2 | TRBV11-2 | . | CASSPTNGYYGYTF | TGTGCCAGCAGTCCTACCAACGGATACTATGGCTACACCTTC
once | TRBJ2-2 | TRBV7-8 | . | CASSFSSTGELFF | TGTGCCAGCAGCTTTTCCAGCACCGGGGAGCTGTTTTTT
once | TRBJ2-3 | TRBV9 | . | CASSVMGVFTDTQYF | TGTGCCAGCAGCGTCATGGGGGTATTCACAGATACGCAGTATTTT
. | TRBJ2-1 | TRBV6-6 | . | CASSLGGGFYNEQFF | TGTGCCAGCAGTTTGGGAGGGGGGTTCTACAATGAGCAGTTCTTC
. | TRBJ2-7 | TRBV5-1 | TRBD2 | CASSLSSAGGTDEQYF | TGCGCCAGCAGCTTGTCATCCGCGGGAGGGACCGACGAGCAGTACTTC
. | TRBJ1-2 | TRBV18 | TRBD1 | CASSPGQGDGYTF | TGTGCCAGCTCACCGGGACAGGGAGATGGCTACACCTTC
. | TRBJ1-1 | TRBV18 | . | CASSPGAGWAQNTEAFF | TGTGCCAGCTCACCAGGGGCAGGGTGGGCCCAAAACACTGAAGCTTTCTTT
. | TRBJ2-7 | TRBV21-1 | . | CASSITAASSYEQYF | TGTGCCAGCAGCATAACGGCCGCTAGCTCCTACGAGCAGTACTTC
. | TRBJ1-2 | TRBV4-2 | . | CASSQDLKGHYGYTF | TGTGCCAGCAGCCAAGATCTGAAGGGCCACTATGGCTACACCTTC
few | TRBJ1-1 | TRBV10-3 | TRBD1 | CAISRDRNTEAFF | TGTGCCATCAGCCGGGACAGGAACACTGAAGCTTTCTTT
once | TRBJ2-4 | TRBV6-2/TRBV6-3 | . | CASSYSLPGGIQYF | TGTGCCAGCAGTTACTCACTTCCCGGTGGCATTCAGTACTTC
. | TRBJ2-5 | TRBV7-2 | . | CASSIRPGETQYF | TGTGCCAGCAGCATCCGACCTGGGGAGACCCAGTACTTC
. | TRBJ2-1 | TRBV9 | TRBD2 | CASSVQGGYNEQFF | TGTGCCAGCAGCGTCCAGGGAGGGTACAATGAGCAGTTCTTC
. | TRBJ2-2 | TRBV6-5 | . | CASKGGRSGAGELFF | TGTGCCAGCAAGGGGGGCCGGTCCGGAGCCGGGGAGCTGTTTTTT
. | TRBJ2-7 | TRBV28 | TRBD2 | CASSPTSGRNEQYF | TGTGCCAGCAGCCCGACTAGCGGGAGAAACGAGCAGTACTTC
. | TRBJ2-1 | TRBV18 | TRBD2 | CASSPPGLAGWNEQFF | TGTGCCAGCTCACCGCCGGGACTAGCGGGTTGGAATGAGCAGTTCTTC
. | TRBJ2-7 | TRBV12-3/TRBV12-4 | . | CASSLGQRYEQYF | TGTGCCAGCAGTTTAGGACAGAGATACGAGCAGTACTTC